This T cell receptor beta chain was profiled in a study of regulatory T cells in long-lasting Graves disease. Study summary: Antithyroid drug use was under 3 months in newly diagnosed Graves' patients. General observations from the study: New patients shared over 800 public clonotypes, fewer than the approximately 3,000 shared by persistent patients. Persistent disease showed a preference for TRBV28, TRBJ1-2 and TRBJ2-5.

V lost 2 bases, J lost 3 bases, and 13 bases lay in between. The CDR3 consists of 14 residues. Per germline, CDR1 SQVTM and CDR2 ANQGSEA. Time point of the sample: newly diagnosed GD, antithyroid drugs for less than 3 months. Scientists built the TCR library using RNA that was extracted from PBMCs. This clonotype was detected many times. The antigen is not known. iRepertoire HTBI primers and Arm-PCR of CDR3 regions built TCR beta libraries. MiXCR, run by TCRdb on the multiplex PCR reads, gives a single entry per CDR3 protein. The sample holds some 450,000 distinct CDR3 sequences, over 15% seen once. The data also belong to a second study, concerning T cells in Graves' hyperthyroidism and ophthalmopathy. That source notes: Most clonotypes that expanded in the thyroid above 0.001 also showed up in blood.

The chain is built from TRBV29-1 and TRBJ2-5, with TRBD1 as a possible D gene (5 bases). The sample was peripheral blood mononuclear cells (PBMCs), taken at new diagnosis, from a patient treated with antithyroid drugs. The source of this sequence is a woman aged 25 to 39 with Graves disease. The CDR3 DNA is TGCAGCGTTGAACATGGGCAGGGAAAAGAGACCCAGTACTTC. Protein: CSVEHGQGKETQYF.